These 21 T cell receptor beta chains came from one sample sequenced in a study of T-cell memory formation after mild COVID-19. A single record per CDR3 protein comes from TCRdb applying MiXCR to the 5' RACE reads. The repertoire holds approximately 400,000 distinct CDR3 sequences, with roughly a quarter as singletons. The sample comprised PBMCs or a T cell subset sorted from them (not recorded which). The origin of the receptors is an adult woman who had mild COVID-19 (a few samples of this study predate the infection). Cell type and time point are not known.

In this sample, this clonotype turned up a few times. The J gene is TRBJ1-2, the V gene TRBV2; possible D gene TRBD1, 6 bases. Trimming removed 9 bases from V and 6 bases from J, with 17 bases in between. The CDR3 length is 13 residues. Germline V gives CDR1 SNHLY, CDR2 FYNNEI. CDR3 nucleotides: TGTGCCAGGACTAGTGGACAGCAGCATGGCTACACCTTC. Protein sequence: CARTSGQQHGYTF.

V and J are TRBV5-1 and TRBJ1-2; TRBD1 matches 7 bases. The CDR3 covers 16 residues. V lost 4 bases and J lost 4; bases outside the gene matches: 13. CDR1 and CDR2 (germline): SGHRS, YFSETQ. The CDR3 is CASSPQVVGQSYGYTF. The CDR3 region has the DNA TGCGCCAGCAGCCCCCAGGTTGTGGGACAGAGCTATGGCTACACCTTC.

This clonotype was counted only a few times. This sequence joins TRBV5-1 and TRBJ1-1; possible D gene TRBD1, 5 bases. Trimming removed 0 bases at V and 5 bases at J, with 11 bases between. The CDR3 is made up of 14 amino acids. Per the germline V gene, CDR1 is SGHRS and CDR2 is YFSETQ. The CDR3 DNA is TGCGCCAGCAGCTTGGGCAGGGTCGGAACTGAAGCTTTCTTT. Its translation is CASSLGRVGTEAFF. Full variable domain (missing parts from reference TRBV5-1 and TRBJ1-1): KAGVTQTPRYLIKTRGQQVTLSCSPISGHRSVSWYQQTPGQGLQFLFEYFSETQRNKGNFPGRFSGRQFSNSRSEMNVSTLELGDSALYLCASSLGRVGTEAFFGQGTRLTVV.

This clonotype was found a few times. The chain joins TRBV20-1 to TRBJ2-2; D not resolved. The CDR3 totals 14 residues. Germline V CDR1 and CDR2: DFQATT, SNEGSKA (reference sequence). V lost 6 bases and J lost 0, with 11 bases in between. The DNA of the CDR3 is TGCAGTGCCGGACGGTTCGCGAACACCGGGGAGCTGTTTTTT. It specifies CSAGRFANTGELFF.

The chain couples TRBV7-8 to TRBJ2-1; 12 bases match TRBD2. The CDR3 consists of 15 residues. J lost 6 bases, V lost 4 bases, and 4 bases had no gene match. Germline V gene data show CDR1 as SGHVS and CDR2 as FQNEAQ. CDR3 bases: TGTGCCAGCAGCTCGACTAGCGGGAGACGCAATGAGCAGTTCTTC. Encoded protein: CASSSTSGRRNEQFF.

This clonotype occurred a few times. The chain is built from TRBV7-9 and TRBJ2-7; 7 bases are a match to TRBD1. Germline values: CDR1 SEHNR, CDR2 FQNEAQ (reference sequence). The CDR3 consists of 12 residues. The trim removed 6 bases at V and 6 bases at J, leaving 5 bases unmatched. CDR3 amino acids: CASSRQGSEQYF. CDR3 DNA: TGTGCCAGCAGTAGACAGGGTTCCGAGCAGTACTTC.

This chain connects TRBV7-6 to TRBJ2-1; D may be TRBD1 (6 bases). Between the trimmed V and J ends, which lost 0 bases and 9 bases, there was a span of 9 bases. Germline V gene sequence: CDR1 SGHVS, CDR2 FNYEAQ. This CDR3 has 13 residues. The CDR3 nucleotides are TGTGCCAGCAGCTTAGCGGCAGGGGCTGAGCAGTTCTTC. It specifies CASSLAAGAEQFF.

The V gene is TRBV5-1, the J gene TRBJ2-1; 10 bases map to TRBD2. Germline CDR1 is SGHRS and CDR2 is YFSETQ. The CDR3 is made up of 14 amino acids. After removal of 6 bases from V and 8 bases from J, the junction contained 8 bases not matched to a gene. The DNA of the CDR3 is TGCGCCAGCAAGACTAGCGGGCTTAGCGATGAGCAGTTCTTC. Its protein is CASKTSGLSDEQFF.

This clonotype was seen only a few times. The CDR3 protein is CASSPEGGGADTQYF. DNA for the CDR3: TGTGCCAGCAGCCCGGAGGGGGGCGGGGCAGATACGCAGTATTTT. The rearrangement uses TRBV7-9 and TRBJ2-3; D possibly uses TRBD1 or TRBD2 (6 bases each). The CDR3 extends over 15 amino acids. Germline CDR1 SEHNR, CDR2 FQNEAQ (reference sequence). V was pared by 5 bases and J by 4 bases, with 16 bases between.

This clonotype was seen only a few times. The chain employs TRBV20-1 and TRBJ1-5; 7 bases fit TRBD1. The CDR3 extends over 13 amino acids. Germline CDR1 is DFQATT and CDR2 is SNEGSKA (reference sequence). V shed 5 bases, J shed 4 bases, and the junction held 5 bases outside the gene matches. CDR3 in amino acids: CSAPKQGNQPQHF. CDR3 nucleotide sequence: TGCAGTGCTCCAAAACAGGGGAATCAGCCCCAGCATTTT.

This chain connects TRBV12-3 or TRBV12-4 to TRBJ2-1; 9 nucleotides line up with TRBD1. The CDR3 is made up of 12 amino acids. With V trimmed by 5 bases and J by 12 bases, 5 bases remained unmatched. Written as DNA, the CDR3 is TGTGCCAGCAGTGCGACAGGGGGTTGGCAGTTCTTC. Amino acid sequence: CASSATGGWQFF.

This clonotype occurred many times. The CDR3: CASRAGGDFNEQFF. The CDR3 nucleotides are TGTGCCAGCCGGGCCGGGGGAGACTTCAATGAGCAGTTCTTC. The V gene is TRBV7-8, the J gene TRBJ2-1, with a tentative D call TRBD2 (6 bases). Germline V lookup: CDR1 SGHVS, CDR2 FQNEAQ. The CDR3 totals 14 residues. V was shortened by 8 bases and J by 6 bases, with 17 bases between the two germline ends.

This clonotype was seen a single time. This chain uses TRBV7-9 with TRBJ2-7, with 8 bases lining up with TRBD2. From germline, CDR1 is SEHNR and CDR2 FQNEAQ (reference sequence). Trimming at V came to 1 base and at J to 3 bases, leaving 5 bases not matched to a gene. The length of the CDR3 is 15 residues. CDR3 protein: CASSLVTSGDYEQYF. In DNA form, the CDR3 reads TGTGCCAGCAGCTTAGTTACTAGCGGAGACTACGAGCAGTACTTC.

The rearrangement links TRBV9 to TRBJ2-7; D assignment may be TRBD1 or TRBD2 (6 bases each). The germline CDR1 and CDR2 sequences are SGDLS and YYNGEE. The CDR3 is 15 amino acids. V gave up 0 bases and J gave up 4 bases, with 14 bases separating them. The CDR3: CASSVDPGAGYEQYF. CDR3 bases: TGTGCCAGCAGCGTAGATCCGGGGGCGGGGTACGAGCAGTACTTC.

This clonotype was seen more than once but under ten times. V gene TRBV10-3 combines with J gene TRBJ1-1; no firm D call. CDR1 and CDR2 from the germline V gene are ENHRY and SYGVKD. CDR3 length: 15 amino acids. V dropped 2 bases and J dropped 0 bases, with 10 bases sitting between them. In DNA form, the CDR3 reads TGTGCCATCAGTGAGAACGGTCCCATGAACACTGAAGCTTTCTTT. Protein: CAISENGPMNTEAFF.

This chain connects TRBV29-1 to TRBJ2-1; 9 nucleotides line up with TRBD2. This CDR3 is built from 14 residues. Germline-derived CDR1 and CDR2 are SQVTM and ANQGSEA. V dropped 7 bases and J dropped 6; count of bases not matched to a gene: 10. The CDR3 DNA follows: TGCAGCGCTTACGGGACTAGCCTTCTCAATGAGCAGTTCTTC. Translated: CSAYGTSLLNEQFF.

V is TRBV24-1 and J is TRBJ2-7, with D possibly matching TRBD2 (6 bases). The germline V gene has CDR1 KGHDR and CDR2 SFDVKD. The CDR3 is made up of 13 amino acids. V shed 10 bases and J shed 3 bases, with 15 bases lying between them. The CDR3 spells CATAGTSDYEQYF. The CDR3 nucleotides read TGTGCCACAGCCGGGACTTCGGACTACGAGCAGTACTTC.

In DNA form, the CDR3 reads TGTGCCAGCAGTGGACAGGGTATCAATCAGCCCCAGCATTTT. Protein: CASSGQGINQPQHF. The chain links TRBV6-1 to TRBJ1-5; 7 nucleotides align to TRBD1. The germline V gene has CDR1 MNHNS and CDR2 SASEGT. V lost 4 bases and J lost 3; bases outside the gene matches: 3. The CDR3 length is 14 residues.

The CDR3 nucleotides are TGTGCCAGCAGCCCGGGACCCCAACCCTCCTACGAGCAGTACTTC. Protein sequence: CASSPGPQPSYEQYF. The chain combines TRBV12-3 or TRBV12-4 with TRBJ2-7, with D perhaps assigned TRBD1 or TRBD2 (5 bases each). Trimming cost V 6 bases and J 0 bases, with 15 bases left between them. This CDR3 is 15 amino acids long.

The table lists this clonotype with a few counts. V is TRBV28 and J is TRBJ2-3; a possible D gene is TRBD2 (5 bases). Deletions cut 4 bases from V and 2 bases from J, with 10 bases between. The CDR3 extends over 14 amino acids. The germline V gene has CDR1 MDHEN and CDR2 SYDVKM. For the CDR3, the DNA is TGTGCCAGCAGTTACGGGGTTATCACAGATACGCAGTATTTT. Residues: CASSYGVITDTQYF.

This clonotype appeared a single time. The rearrangement joins TRBV11-3 to TRBJ2-2, with D possibly being TRBD1 (6 bases). Trimming removed 5 bases at V and 10 bases at J, with 23 bases between. In germline, CDR1 is SGHNT, CDR2 YENEEA. This CDR3 is built from 16 residues. The CDR3 region has the DNA TGTGCCAGCAGCCCAGTGGGACAATCGCGTAACTCGGAGCTGTTTTTT. As protein: CASSPVGQSRNSELFF.